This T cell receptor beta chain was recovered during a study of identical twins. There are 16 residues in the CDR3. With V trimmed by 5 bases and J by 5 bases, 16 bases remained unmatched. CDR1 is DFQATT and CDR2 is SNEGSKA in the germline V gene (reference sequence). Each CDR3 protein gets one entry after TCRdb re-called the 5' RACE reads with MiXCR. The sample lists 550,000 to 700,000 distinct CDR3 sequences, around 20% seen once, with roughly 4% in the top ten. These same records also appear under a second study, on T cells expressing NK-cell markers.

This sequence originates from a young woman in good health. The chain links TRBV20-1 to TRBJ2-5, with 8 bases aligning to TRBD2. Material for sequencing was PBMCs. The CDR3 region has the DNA TGCAGTGCTCGGGGCGGGAGCGGGGGATATTTGGAGACCCAGTACTTC. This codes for CSARGGSGGYLETQYF.